The TCR beta chain described here comes from a study of graft-versus-host responses after intestinal transplantation. Background on the study: Recipients got multivisceral, liver-intestinal, or isolated intestinal transplants. The study gave all recipients anti-thymocyte globulin induction, then tacrolimus and steroids for 2 to 3 years.

Comment on this clone: No antigen is known for it.

Overall study findings and caveats: Early post-transplant HvG declines showed an association with peak circulating GvH clone levels. Recipient marrow harbored GvH clones, some of which surfaced first in ileum or blood.

Germline lookup yields CDR1 WSHSY and CDR2 SAAADI. This CDR3 region has 14 residues. V lost 6 bases, J lost 10 bases, and 16 bases lay in between. Profiled with immunoSEQ multiplex PCR; TCRdb holds only in-frame clones, not every one. The table lists 70,000 to 80,000 clones, roughly 87% of them singletons, with 1.3% in the top ten. The chain links TRBV10-2 to TRBJ1-6, with D unresolved. The material sequenced was unstimulated CD8+ T cells sorted from spleen or lymph node cells, taken before intestinal transplant. The sequence derives from a human donor who received an intestinal transplant. This chain's CDR3 is CASSAGGLRSPLHF. In DNA form, the CDR3 reads TGCGCCAGCAGCGCCGGAGGCCTTCGGTCACCCCTCCACTTT.